Sequencing of this TCR beta chain was carried out in a study of blood T cells in healthy people across ages. A J-beta primer mix and a sample-barcoded 5' primer were used in a second PCR of roughly 6 to 12 cycles. TCRdb re-called the 5' RACE reads through MiXCR, storing one row per CDR3 protein. This table holds under 950,000 distinct CDR3 sequences, about 24% found once. The CDR3 runs 16 residues. The junction had 5 bases not matched to a gene; V was cut back by 3 bases and J by 2 bases. CDR1 is KGHDR and CDR2 is SFDVKD in the germline V gene. Overall study results and limits: Diversity figures derived from one million T cells were judged to underestimate the true value.

This clonotype was detected a few times. Its specificity is unknown. The chain uses TRBV24-1 and TRBJ2-1; 8 positions match TRBD1. The sequence was obtained from a man aged 65-85 years in good health. The sample comprised blood. CDR3 nucleotide sequence: TGTGCCACCAGTGATCCGACAGGGGTCACCTACAATGAGCAGTTCTTC. This codes for CATSDPTGVTYNEQFF.